This T cell receptor beta chain was sequenced in a study of vaccination effects on CD4 cells after COVID-19. Turning to the study itself: Wells each received under 2.5 million PBMC, cultured with approximately 9.1 IU/ml IL-2 and 8.5 to 10 ug/ml peptides. The study, taken as a whole, reports: Marked contraction was observed in infection-induced and vaccine-induced clones late after vaccination. The study enrolled few convalescent patients and sampled no early post-infection timepoints.

The authors isolated CD4+ T cells after ten to eleven days of culture. Days 3 and 7 were when half the medium was replaced with IL-2 medium. Clones were read by immunoSEQ multiplex PCR, and TCRdb kept only the in-frame ones, dropping some. The sample carries around 35,000 clones, approximately 71% recorded once. The CDR3 is 18 amino acids. Germline-derived CDR1 and CDR2 are SGHNT and YENEEA. The junction had 8 bases not matched to a gene; V was cut back by 1 base and J by 0 bases. Points on this clone: Its antigen is not known.

This sequence was found in a human donor who received a COVID-19 vaccine. Sequencing used CD4+ T cells from PBMCs cultured without peptide, obtained before COVID-19 vaccination. V and J are TRBV11-3 and TRBJ2-1; 8 bases fit TRBD1. The CDR3 protein is CASSLGWGQESSYNEQFF. CDR3 DNA: TGTGCCAGCAGCTTAGGGTGGGGACAGGAGAGCTCCTACAATGAGCAGTTCTTC.